This T cell receptor beta chain stems from a study of CD8 T cells in Susac syndrome. In blood CD8+ and CD4+ T cells, TCR beta underwent sequencing. Germline lookup yields CDR1 KGHSH and CDR2 LQKENI. The CDR3 length is 16 residues. V was clipped by 5 bases and J by 0 bases; unmatched bases: 7. Random hexamers were used to reverse transcribe roughly 0.5 to 1 ug of RNA. TCRdb processed the immunoSEQ multiplex PCR reads anew with MiXCR; each CDR3 protein has one entry. The top ten hold about 0.11% of the sample, which has over 130,000 distinct CDR3 sequences, approximately 95% seen once. This clonotype originated in a human donor with multiple sclerosis. The V gene is TRBV18, the J gene TRBJ2-7; TRBD2 matches 10 bases. The material sequenced was CD4+ T cells from PBMCs. The CDR3 reads CASSGLPSGSSYEQYF. Written as DNA, the CDR3 is TGTGCCAGCTCAGGGCTTCCTAGCGGGAGCTCCTACGAGCAGTACTTC.